This T cell receptor (beta chain) was recovered during a study of OX40 agonist ivuxolimab in advanced cancers. About the full investigation: Ivuxolimab, which targeted the costimulatory receptor OX40 (CD134), was an agonistic, fully human IgG2 monoclonal antibody. The paper describes the monotherapy dose-escalation part (N of about 57 patients) of the phase I trial of ivuxolimab. In the dose-escalation cohort, 82.7% of patients were male, and the mean age was around 60 years, with a range of roughly 23 to 85. Intravenous ivuxolimab was administered to patients every 2 weeks at six dose levels: 0.01, 0.1, 0.3, 1.5, 3 and 10 mg/kg. Peripheral TCRbeta sequencing aimed to test whether ivuxolimab altered TCR sequence diversity and caused clonal T-cell expansion. Partial responses occurred in three dose-escalation patients: two with cutaneous melanoma and one with hepatocellular carcinoma. Prior anti-PD-1, anti-PD-L1 or anti-CTLA-4 therapy was permitted, and 30% to 50% of dose-escalation patients had received checkpoint inhibitors. Of the roughly 50 dose-escalation patients, hepatocellular carcinoma was present in roughly 19, melanoma in approximately 15, renal cell carcinoma in 9 and head and neck cancer in 9. The full study reports these points: After ivuxolimab, expanded clones were on average more numerous among CD8+ T cells than among CD4+ T cells. Low levels of normalized T-cell clonal expansion were also seen in some nonresponding patients. Which antigens the clonally expanded peripheral T cells were specific for was not determined. At doses from 0.1 to 3.0 mg/kg, clonal expansion was seen in both CD4+ and CD8+ blood T cells between baseline and week 6. In the 0.1-3.0 mg/kg groups, partial responders were among the patients with the lowest normalized peripheral clonal expansion, particularly in CD8+ T cells.

The trial excluded patients who had a history of autoimmune disease or were on systemic immunosuppression. Peripheral blood for TCR sequencing was collected from all dose cohorts at baseline, on cycle 4 day 1, and on cycle 7 day 1. The samples were taken from a phase I, first-in-human, multicenter, open-label dose-escalation trial of ivuxolimab. Adults with locally advanced or metastatic melanoma, renal cell, hepatocellular, or head and neck squamous cell carcinoma were enrolled in the trial. Before TCR sequencing, CD4+ T cells and CD8+ T cells from peripheral blood were sorted into separate populations. Genomic DNA was isolated from the sorted cells so that the TCRbeta CDR3 region could be sequenced. The immunoSEQ Assay was used for sequencing of TCRbeta CDR3 regions. TCRdb provides this immuneACCESS table in a form limited to in-frame rearrangements. Some clones are lacking; in checked studies, under half of them reflect an unresolved V gene, and why the rest are absent is not known. This sample comprises more than 95,000 clones, about 90% of them detected only once. 0.7% to 1% of the sample comes from the top ten.

As regards this clone: There is no known antigen for this receptor. No quality values exist for individual bases; no much larger clone is one base distant.

The origin of this receptor is an adult with an advanced solid tumor such as melanoma, head and neck, liver or kidney cancer. The material sequenced was CD4+ or CD8+ T cells sorted from blood, taken in a trial of the OX40 agonist ivuxolimab.

CDR3 loop: CASSWTGYPVGETQYF. The DNA reads TGTGCCAGCAGCTGGACAGGGTACCCCGTAGGGGAGACCCAGTACTTC. The chain links TRBV7-8 with TRBJ2-5; TRBD1 agrees with 8 junctional bases. The CDR3 holds 16 amino acids from the cysteine to the phenylalanine. Left in the record is the CDR3 DNA by itself, 48 bases read in frame from the first base. Reading the germline V gene gives CDR1 SGHVS and CDR2 FQNEAQ. Trimming removed 4 bases from V and 5 bases from J; the gene matches leave 12 bases unexplained.